This T cell receptor (beta chain) comes out of a study of human T cells and chemical hapten exposure. This clonotype was picked up many times. CDR1 and CDR2 (germline): MNHNS, SASEGT. Between the trimmed V and J ends, which lost 6 bases and 5 bases, there was a span of 14 bases. This CDR3 region has 14 residues. The time point is: patch test 2, 6 weeks after DPC sensitization. Specified treatment: therapeutic diphenylcyclopropenone sensitization with weekly scalp DPC. MiXCR was run by TCRdb on the RACE reads, yielding one entry per CDR3 protein. The sample lists over 100,000 distinct CDR3 sequences, 9.2% occurring once.

This TCR was recovered from a woman aged 40 to 55 with alopecia areata. Some clones in this sample may be carry-over from other donors' samples. The genes are TRBV6-1 and TRBJ1-5; no definite D call. The sequencing used whole blood, collected in connection with sensitization to the hapten diphenylcyclopropenone (DPC). DNA for the CDR3: TGTGCCAGCAGCCGCTCGGGGTTGTATCAGCCCCAGCATTTT. Translation gives CASSRSGLYQPQHF.